The 18 T cell receptor beta chains presented below share a single source sample, sequenced in a study of cytotoxic CD8 clonotypes in ibrutinib-treated CLL. The data were produced by immunoSEQ multiplex PCR, yet TCRdb's version contains in-frame clones alone and is incomplete. Among approximately 150,000 clones listed, approximately 80% were seen once. Sequencing used PBMCs, obtained after 24 months of ibrutinib treatment. These receptors came from a human donor with chronic lymphocytic leukemia.

This clone was counted once. The chain joins TRBV9 to TRBJ1-4, with TRBD1 matching 7 bases. This CDR3 region has 14 residues. Germline-derived CDR1 and CDR2 are SGDLS and YYNGEE. J lost 7 bases, V lost 0 bases, and 3 bases had no gene match. CDR3 DNA: TGTGCCAGCAGCGTAGAAGGGGGCGTTGAAAAACTGTTTTTT. Protein: CASSVEGGVEKLFF.

This chain connects TRBV2 to TRBJ2-7, with 9 positions matching TRBD2. This CDR3 region has 15 residues. The V gene end was trimmed by 2 bases and the J gene end by 4 bases; junction bases not matched to a gene: 6. Germline V gives CDR1 SNHLY, CDR2 FYNNEI. CDR3 residues: CASSEMGGRGYEQYF. The CDR3 region has the DNA TGTGCCAGCAGTGAAATGGGCGGGAGGGGGTACGAGCAGTACTTC.

The V call is TRBV4-2, the J call TRBJ2-3, with 8 bases lining up with TRBD2. Trimming cost V 3 bases and J 4 bases; bases outside gene matches: 9. Germline loops: CDR1 LGHNA, CDR2 YNFKEQ. The CDR3 has 16 amino acids. The CDR3 bases are TGTGCCAGCAGCCATACTTCCGGGACTAGATCAGATACGCAGTATTTT. Protein product: CASSHTSGTRSDTQYF.

The CDR3 DNA is TGCGCCAGCAGCCAAGATCGGGACTCACAAGCCAAAAACATTCAGTACTTC. Translation: CASSQDRDSQAKNIQYF. The chain joins TRBV4-1 to TRBJ2-4, with D tentatively TRBD2 (6 bases). The CDR3 is made up of 17 amino acids. Deletions cut 0 bases from V and 0 bases from J, with 12 bases between. The germline V gene encodes CDR1 MGHRA and CDR2 YSYEKL.

This clone was seen a single time. The chain carries TRBV6-5 and TRBJ2-7; D remains ambiguous. In germline, CDR1 is MNHEY, CDR2 SVGAGI. V dropped 2 bases and J dropped 1 base, with 12 bases sitting between them. CDR3 length: 15 residues. CDR3 sequence: CASSYSEVRSYEQYF. Here the CDR3 DNA reads TGTGCCAGCAGTTACAGCGAAGTGAGGTCCTACGAGCAGTACTTC.

The chain has TRBV11-2 and TRBJ2-1; possible D gene TRBD2, 6 bases. CDR3 length: 15 amino acids. The V gene's germline CDR1 is SGHAT and CDR2 FQNNGV. The ends were cut back, 1 base at V and 1 base at J, with 8 bases in the middle. This chain's CDR3 is CASSLVAGSYNEQFF. CDR3 nucleotides: TGTGCCAGCAGCTTAGTGGCGGGGTCCTACAATGAGCAGTTCTTC.

This chain joins TRBV4-2 and TRBJ1-1; perhaps TRBD1 as D (5 bases). The V end lost 6 bases, the J end lost 2 bases, and 10 bases lay between the germline ends. The germline V gene has CDR1 LGHNA and CDR2 YNFKEQ. This CDR3 spans 13 amino acids. CDR3 bases: TGTGCCAGCAGGGGCGGGACTAACACTGAAGCTTTCTTT. Protein: CASRGGTNTEAFF.

The chain recombines TRBV7-6 with TRBJ2-6; D gene ambiguous. The CDR3 spans 14 residues. CDR1 SGHVS and CDR2 FNYEAQ come from the germline V gene. Trimming removed 1 base from V and 2 bases from J, with 3 bases in between. CDR3 in amino acids: CASSLVTGANVLTF. Here the CDR3 DNA reads TGTGCCAGCAGCTTAGTCACTGGGGCCAACGTCCTGACTTTC.

The chain has TRBV19 and TRBJ2-7, with TRBD1 as a possible D gene (5 bases). The CDR3 length is 16 residues. Germline V gives CDR1 LNHDA, CDR2 SQIVND (reference sequence). V was pared by 5 bases and J by 4 bases, with 21 bases between. The CDR3 loop is CASSPPGWRSIYEQYF. CDR3 sequence (DNA): TGTGCCAGTAGTCCACCAGGGTGGCGGAGCATATACGAGCAGTACTTC.

The CDR3: CASRKNTGSWGGNQPQHF. The CDR3 DNA follows: TGCGCCAGCAGGAAAAACACCGGGTCCTGGGGAGGCAATCAGCCCCAGCATTTT. The chain links TRBV5-1 to TRBJ1-5; no definite D call. CDR1 SGHRS and CDR2 YFSETQ come from the germline V gene. V gave up 5 bases and J gave up 2 bases, with 23 bases separating them. The CDR3 totals 18 residues.

In its sample, this clone was seen a few times. J is TRBJ2-7 and V is TRBV28; 9 positions match TRBD1. The CDR3 runs 12 residues. J gave up 5 bases and V 8 bases, and 4 bases lay outside the gene matches. Germline V gene sequence: CDR1 MDHEN, CDR2 SYDVKM. The CDR3 spells CASGQGSHEQYF. The CDR3 region has the DNA TGTGCCAGCGGACAGGGGTCCCACGAGCAGTACTTC.

V and J are TRBV4-1 and TRBJ1-5; D gene ambiguous. The CDR3 length is 16 residues. Germline V gene sequence: CDR1 MGHRA, CDR2 YSYEKL. Trimming removed 0 bases at V and 0 bases at J, with 9 bases between. The CDR3 loop is CASSQDQRDSNQPQHF. The CDR3 bases are TGCGCCAGCAGCCAAGATCAAAGGGATAGCAATCAGCCCCAGCATTTT.

The chain recombines TRBV11-3 with TRBJ1-1, with 7 nucleotides matching TRBD1. The CDR3 sequence is 16 residues long. J was trimmed by 2 bases and V by 7 bases; bases with no gene match: 13. Germline V gene data show CDR1 as SGHNT and CDR2 as YENEEA. The CDR3 region has the DNA TGTGCCAGCATTCGCGCCCTCGGGACAGATAACACTGAAGCTTTCTTT. Translating gives CASIRALGTDNTEAFF.

V usage is TRBV5-1 and J usage is TRBJ2-1, with 8 bases lining up with TRBD2. This CDR3 contains 15 residues. CDR1 is SGHRS and CDR2 is YFSETQ in the germline V gene. The V gene end was trimmed by 4 bases and the J gene end by 7 bases; junction bases not matched to a gene: 10. In nucleotides, the CDR3 is TGCGCCAGCAGCCAGGGGCTAGCGGGTTTGAATGAGCAGTTCTTC. Its translation: CASSQGLAGLNEQFF.

The chain links TRBV5-1 to TRBJ2-2; D is ambiguous. Trimming removed 4 bases at V and 2 bases at J, with 15 bases between. There are 16 residues in the CDR3. CDR1 and CDR2 from the germline V gene are SGHRS and YFSETQ. The CDR3 protein is CASSHTSTFNTGELFF. The CDR3 region has the DNA TGCGCCAGCAGCCACACGTCAACCTTTAACACCGGGGAGCTGTTTTTT.

The chain combines TRBV2 with TRBJ2-1, with 12 bases that match TRBD2. The CDR3 is made up of 15 amino acids. J lost 7 bases, V lost 6 bases, and 7 bases had no gene match. CDR1 and CDR2 (germline): SNHLY, FYNNEI. The CDR3, as DNA: TGTGCCAGCAGATGGACTAGCGGGATGGGTAATGAGCAGTTCTTC. As protein: CASRWTSGMGNEQFF.

The rearrangement links TRBV11-2 to TRBJ2-1, with D unresolved. The V end lost 5 bases, the J end lost 0 bases, and 17 bases lay between the germline ends. Germline loops: CDR1 SGHAT, CDR2 FQNNGV. The CDR3 has 17 amino acids. CDR3 DNA: TGTGCCAGCAGCCCAGCTTCTGCGTTTAGCTCCTACAATGAGCAGTTCTTC. Its protein product is CASSPASAFSSYNEQFF.

The gene calls are TRBV6-1 and TRBJ2-1; D is ambiguous. The germline V and J ends were trimmed by 3 bases and 4 bases, with 7 bases remaining between them. The CDR3 covers 13 residues. Germline V gives CDR1 MNHNS, CDR2 SASEGT. CDR3 protein: CASSEVGYNEQFF. CDR3 DNA sequence: TGTGCCAGCAGTGAGGTCGGATACAATGAGCAGTTCTTC.